This TCR beta chain was sequenced in a study of T cells in Graves' hyperthyroidism and ophthalmopathy. This clonotype was recorded at least ten times. Template material for amplifying TCR beta CDR3 regions consisted of RNA transcripts. Researchers ran a first-round RT-PCR on the TCR CDR3 using the HTBI primer set. TCRdb independently ran MiXCR on the multiplex PCR reads; one entry per CDR3 protein. This table has roughly 500,000 distinct CDR3 sequences, approximately 23% appearing once. Among ophthalmopathy patients, the Clinical Activity Score reached at least 3, the NOSPECS grade reached at least 4, and duration remained under 3 months. Researchers barred patients who had uncontrolled infection, other autoimmune disease, pregnancy or lactation. This sequence originates from a woman aged 65 to 85 with Graves' ophthalmopathy. The sequenced material came from blood.

DNA of the CDR3: TGTGCCAGCAGCTTAGTAGCGGGGTTATACAATGAGCAGTTCTTC. Translated, it gives CASSLVAGLYNEQFF. The rearrangement uses TRBV7-8 and TRBJ2-1; 8 nucleotides align to TRBD2. CDR3 length equals 15 residues. Trimming cost V 1 base and J 4 bases; bases outside gene matches: 3. Germline CDR1 is SGHVS and CDR2 is FQNEAQ.